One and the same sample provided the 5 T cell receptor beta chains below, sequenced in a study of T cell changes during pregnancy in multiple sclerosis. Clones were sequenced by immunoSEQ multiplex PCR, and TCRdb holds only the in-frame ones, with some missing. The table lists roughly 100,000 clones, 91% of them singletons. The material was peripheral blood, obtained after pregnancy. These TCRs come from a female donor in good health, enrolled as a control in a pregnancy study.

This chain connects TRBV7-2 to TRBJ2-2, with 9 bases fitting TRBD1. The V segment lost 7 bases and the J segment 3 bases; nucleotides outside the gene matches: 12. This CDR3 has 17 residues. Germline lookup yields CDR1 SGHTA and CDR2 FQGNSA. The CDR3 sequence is CASKNPRTGDYTGELFF. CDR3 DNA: TGTGCCAGCAAAAATCCGAGGACAGGGGATTACACCGGGGAGCTGTTTTTT.

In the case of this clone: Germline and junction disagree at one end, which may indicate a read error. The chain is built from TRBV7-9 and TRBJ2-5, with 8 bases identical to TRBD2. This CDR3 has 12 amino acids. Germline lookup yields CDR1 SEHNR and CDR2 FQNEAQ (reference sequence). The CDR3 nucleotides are TGTGCCAGCAGCTTTTTTGGGACTAGGCGGAACTTC. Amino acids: CASSFFGTRRNF.

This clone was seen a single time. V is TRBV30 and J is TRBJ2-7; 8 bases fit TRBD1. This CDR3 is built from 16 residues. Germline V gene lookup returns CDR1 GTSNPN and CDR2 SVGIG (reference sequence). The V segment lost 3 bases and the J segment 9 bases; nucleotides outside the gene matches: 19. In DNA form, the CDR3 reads TGTGCCTGGAGCCCTCAGAGGGGGACAGGCCCCATCGGGCAGTACTTC. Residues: CAWSPQRGTGPIGQYF.

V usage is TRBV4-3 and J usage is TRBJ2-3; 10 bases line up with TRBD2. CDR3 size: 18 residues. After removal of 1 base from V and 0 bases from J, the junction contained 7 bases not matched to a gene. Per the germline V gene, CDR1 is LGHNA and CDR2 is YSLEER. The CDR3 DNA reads TGCGCCAGCAGCCAAGTCCCTAGCGGGGGCCTTAGCACAGATACGCAGTATTTT. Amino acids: CASSQVPSGGLSTDTQYF.

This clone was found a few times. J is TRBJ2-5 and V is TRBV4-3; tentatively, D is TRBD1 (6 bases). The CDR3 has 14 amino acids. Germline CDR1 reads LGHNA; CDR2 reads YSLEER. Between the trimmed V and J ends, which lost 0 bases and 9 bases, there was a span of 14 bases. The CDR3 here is CASSQETGFRAQYF. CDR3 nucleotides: TGCGCCAGCAGCCAAGAAACAGGGTTTAGGGCCCAGTACTTC.